This TCR beta chain is from a study of blood T cell repertoires in COVID-19. Across the whole study: T cells, B-cell-depleted T cells, or PBMCs provided the cDNA or gDNA that served as material.

Clones were sequenced by immunoSEQ multiplex PCR, and TCRdb holds only the in-frame ones, with some missing. Of approximately 260,000 clones listed, under 90% are singletons. Participants reported their clinical history, and cohort assignment relied on those reports. CDR1 is WNHNN and CDR2 is SYGVQD in the germline V gene (reference sequence). Trimming took 11 bases from V and 4 from J; bases not matched to a gene: 15. The CDR3 sequence is 16 residues long. The chain combines TRBV10-1 with TRBJ2-3, with TRBD2 matching over 10 bases. This TCR was sampled from an older woman who had recovered from COVID-19. The sample consisted of PBMCs or T cells enriched from blood (not recorded which). CDR3 sequence reads: CARWGGLAGDSDTQYF. CDR3 sequence (DNA): TGCGCCCGTTGGGGGGGGCTAGCGGGGGATTCAGATACGCAGTATTTT.